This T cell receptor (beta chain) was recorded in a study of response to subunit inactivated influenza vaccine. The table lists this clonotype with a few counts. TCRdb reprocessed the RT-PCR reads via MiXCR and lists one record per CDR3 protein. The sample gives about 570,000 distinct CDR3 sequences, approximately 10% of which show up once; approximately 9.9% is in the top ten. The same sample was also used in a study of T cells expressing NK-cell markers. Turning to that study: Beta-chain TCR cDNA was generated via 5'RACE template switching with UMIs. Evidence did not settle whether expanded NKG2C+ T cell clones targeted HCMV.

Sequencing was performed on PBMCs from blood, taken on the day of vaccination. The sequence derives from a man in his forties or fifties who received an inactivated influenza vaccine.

Written as DNA, the CDR3 is TGTGCCAGCAGGGTATTATTTCGAGGCTACACCTTC. Encoded protein: CASRVLFRGYTF. The J gene is TRBJ1-2, the V gene TRBV2; no firm D call. V lost 6 bases and J lost 8, with 13 bases in between. Per germline, CDR1 SNHLY and CDR2 FYNNEI. CDR3 size: 12 residues.